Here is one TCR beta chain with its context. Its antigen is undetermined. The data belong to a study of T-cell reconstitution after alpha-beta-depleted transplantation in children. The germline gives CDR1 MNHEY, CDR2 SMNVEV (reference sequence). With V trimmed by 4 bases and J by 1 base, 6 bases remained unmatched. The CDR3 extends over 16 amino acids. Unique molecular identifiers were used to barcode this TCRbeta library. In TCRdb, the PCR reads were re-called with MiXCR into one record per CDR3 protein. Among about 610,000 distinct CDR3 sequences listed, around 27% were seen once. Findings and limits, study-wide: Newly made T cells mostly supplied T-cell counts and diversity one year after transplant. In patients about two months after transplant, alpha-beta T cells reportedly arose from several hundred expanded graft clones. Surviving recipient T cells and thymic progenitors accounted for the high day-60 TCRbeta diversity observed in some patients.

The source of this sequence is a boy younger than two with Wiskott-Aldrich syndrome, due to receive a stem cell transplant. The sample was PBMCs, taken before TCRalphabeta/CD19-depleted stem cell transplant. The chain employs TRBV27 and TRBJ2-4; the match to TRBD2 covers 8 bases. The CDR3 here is CASSWLAGLAKNIQYF. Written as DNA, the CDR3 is TGTGCCAGCAGTTGGCTAGCGGGTCTTGCCAAAAACATTCAGTACTTC.